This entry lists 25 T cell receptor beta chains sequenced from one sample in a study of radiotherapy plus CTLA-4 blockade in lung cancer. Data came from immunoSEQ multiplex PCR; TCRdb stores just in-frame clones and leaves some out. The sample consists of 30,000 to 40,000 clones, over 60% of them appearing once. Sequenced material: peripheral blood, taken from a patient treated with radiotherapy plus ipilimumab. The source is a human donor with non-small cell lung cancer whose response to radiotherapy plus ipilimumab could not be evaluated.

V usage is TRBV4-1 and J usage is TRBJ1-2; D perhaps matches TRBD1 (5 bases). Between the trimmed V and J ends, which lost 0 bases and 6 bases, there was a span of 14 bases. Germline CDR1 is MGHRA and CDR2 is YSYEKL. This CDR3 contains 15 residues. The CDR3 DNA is TGCGCCAGCAGCCAAGAAGAGGCCCGGGGGGATGGCTACACCTTC. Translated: CASSQEEARGDGYTF.

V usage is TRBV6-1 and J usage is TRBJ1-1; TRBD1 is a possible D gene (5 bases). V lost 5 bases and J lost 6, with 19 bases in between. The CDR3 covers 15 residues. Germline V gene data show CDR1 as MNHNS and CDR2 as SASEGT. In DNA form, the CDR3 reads TGTGCCAGCAGTAATGATCTGGACAAAGCCCCTGAAGCTTTCTTT. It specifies CASSNDLDKAPEAFF.

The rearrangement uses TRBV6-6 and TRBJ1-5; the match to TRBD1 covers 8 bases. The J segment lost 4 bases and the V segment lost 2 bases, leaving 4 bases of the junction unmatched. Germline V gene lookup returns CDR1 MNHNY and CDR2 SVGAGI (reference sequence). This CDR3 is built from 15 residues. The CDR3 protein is CASSYGQGGNQPQHF. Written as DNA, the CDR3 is TGTGCCAGCAGTTACGGACAGGGTGGTAATCAGCCCCAGCATTTT.

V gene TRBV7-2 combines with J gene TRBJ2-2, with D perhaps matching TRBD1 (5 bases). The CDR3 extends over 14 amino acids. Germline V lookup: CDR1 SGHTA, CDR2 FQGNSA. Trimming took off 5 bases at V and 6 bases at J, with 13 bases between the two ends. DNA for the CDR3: TGTGCCAGCAGCCCCCAGGGCTCGGCCGGGGAGCTGTTTTTT. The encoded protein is CASSPQGSAGELFF.

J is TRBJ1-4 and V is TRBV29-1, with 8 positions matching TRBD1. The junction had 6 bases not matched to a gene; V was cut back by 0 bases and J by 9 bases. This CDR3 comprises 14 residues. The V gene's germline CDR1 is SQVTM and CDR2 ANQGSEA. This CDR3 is CSVEDSNRGKKLFF. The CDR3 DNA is TGCAGCGTTGAAGACTCAAACAGGGGGAAAAAACTGTTTTTT.

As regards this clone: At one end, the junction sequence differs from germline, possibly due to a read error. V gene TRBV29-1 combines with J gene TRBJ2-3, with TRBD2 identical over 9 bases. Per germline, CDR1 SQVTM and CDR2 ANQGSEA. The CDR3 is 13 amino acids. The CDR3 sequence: CSEQPAGGVLVNF. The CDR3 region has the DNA TGCAGCGAACAGCCAGCGGGAGGAGTTTTGGTGAATTTT.

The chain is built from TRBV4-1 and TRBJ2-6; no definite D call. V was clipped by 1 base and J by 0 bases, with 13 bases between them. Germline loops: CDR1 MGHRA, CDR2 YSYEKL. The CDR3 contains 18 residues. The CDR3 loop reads CASSQASHRRSGANVLTF. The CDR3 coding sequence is TGCGCCAGCAGCCAAGCGAGTCACAGACGCTCTGGGGCCAACGTCCTGACTTTC.

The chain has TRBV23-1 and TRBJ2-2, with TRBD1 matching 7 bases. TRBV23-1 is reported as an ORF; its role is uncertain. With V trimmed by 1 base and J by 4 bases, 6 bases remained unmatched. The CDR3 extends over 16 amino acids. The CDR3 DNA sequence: TGCGCCAGCAGTCAATTCTTGGGACAGATCACCGGGGAGCTGTTTTTT. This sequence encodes CASSQFLGQITGELFF.

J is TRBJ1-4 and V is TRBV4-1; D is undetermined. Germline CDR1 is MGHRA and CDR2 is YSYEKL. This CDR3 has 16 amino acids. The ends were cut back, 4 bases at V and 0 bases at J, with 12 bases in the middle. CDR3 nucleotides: TGCGCCAGCAGCCCGGGAAGTCAAGCAACTAATGAAAAACTGTTTTTT. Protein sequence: CASSPGSQATNEKLFF.

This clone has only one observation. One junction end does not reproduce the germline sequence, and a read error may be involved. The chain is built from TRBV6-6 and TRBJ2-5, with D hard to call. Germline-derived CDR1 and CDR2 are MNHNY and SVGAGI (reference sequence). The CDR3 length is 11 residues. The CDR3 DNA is TGTGCCAGCAGTTACCAGGAGACCCAGTACTTC. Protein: CASSYQETQYF.

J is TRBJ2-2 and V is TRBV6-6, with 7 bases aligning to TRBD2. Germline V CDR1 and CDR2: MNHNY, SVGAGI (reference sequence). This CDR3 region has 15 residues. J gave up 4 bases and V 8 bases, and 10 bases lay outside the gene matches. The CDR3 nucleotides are TGTGCCAGCCGGCAAGTAGCGGGCTCCACCGGGGAGCTGTTTTTT. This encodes CASRQVAGSTGELFF.

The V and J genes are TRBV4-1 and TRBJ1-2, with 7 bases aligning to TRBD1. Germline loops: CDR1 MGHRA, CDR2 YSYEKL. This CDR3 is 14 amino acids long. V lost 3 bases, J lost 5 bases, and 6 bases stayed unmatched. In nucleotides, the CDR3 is TGCGCCAGCAGCCAGGAGGGGGCATTATATGGCTACACCTTC. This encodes CASSQEGALYGYTF.

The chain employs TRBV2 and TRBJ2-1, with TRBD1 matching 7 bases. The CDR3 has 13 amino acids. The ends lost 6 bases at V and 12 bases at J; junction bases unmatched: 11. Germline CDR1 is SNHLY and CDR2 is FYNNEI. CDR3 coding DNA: TGTGCCAGCAGGGTAGACAGGGAGCCTGGGCAGTTCTTC. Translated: CASRVDREPGQFF. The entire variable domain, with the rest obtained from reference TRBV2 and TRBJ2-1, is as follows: EPEVTQTPSHQVTQMGQEVILRCVPISNHLYFYWYRQILGQKVEFLVSFYNNEISEKSEIFDDQFSVERPDGSNFTLKIRSTKLEDSAMYFCASRVDREPGQFFGPGTRLTVL.

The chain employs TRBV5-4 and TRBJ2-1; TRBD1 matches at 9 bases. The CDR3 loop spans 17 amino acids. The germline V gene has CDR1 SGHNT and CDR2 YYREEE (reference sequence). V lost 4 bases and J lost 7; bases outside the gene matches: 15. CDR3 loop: CASSVGLRDRGTNEQFF. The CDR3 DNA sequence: TGTGCCAGCAGCGTTGGCCTACGAGACAGGGGGACGAATGAGCAGTTCTTC. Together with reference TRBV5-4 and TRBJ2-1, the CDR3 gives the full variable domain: ETGVTQSPTHLIKTRGQQVTLRCSSQSGHNTVSWYQQALGQGPQFIFQYYREEENGRGNFPPRFSGLQFPNYSSELNVNALELDDSALYLCASSVGLRDRGTNEQFFGPGTRLTVL.

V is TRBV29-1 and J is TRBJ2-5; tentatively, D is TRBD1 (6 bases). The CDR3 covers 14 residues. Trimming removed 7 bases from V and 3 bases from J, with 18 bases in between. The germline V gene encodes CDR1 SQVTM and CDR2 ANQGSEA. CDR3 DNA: TGCAGCGGGGGTGGCAGGGGCAGGAAAGAGACCCAGTACTTC. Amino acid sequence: CSGGGRGRKETQYF.

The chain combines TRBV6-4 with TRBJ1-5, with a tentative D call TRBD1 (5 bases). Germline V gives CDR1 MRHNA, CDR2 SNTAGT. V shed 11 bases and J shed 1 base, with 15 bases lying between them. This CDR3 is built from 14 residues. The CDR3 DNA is TGTGCCGCCGGGACTCAGGGCAGCAATCAGCCCCAGCATTTT. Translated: CAAGTQGSNQPQHF.

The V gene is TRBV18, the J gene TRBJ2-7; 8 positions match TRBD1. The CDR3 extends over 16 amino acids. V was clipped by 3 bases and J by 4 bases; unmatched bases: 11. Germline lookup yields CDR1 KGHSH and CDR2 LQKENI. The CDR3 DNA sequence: TGTGCCAGCTCACCGACCCGGGACAGGAGGGGTTACGAGCAGTACTTC. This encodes CASSPTRDRRGYEQYF.

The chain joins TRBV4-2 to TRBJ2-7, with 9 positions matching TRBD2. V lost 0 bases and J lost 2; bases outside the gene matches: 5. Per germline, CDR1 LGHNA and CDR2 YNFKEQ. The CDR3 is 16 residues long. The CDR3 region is CASSQEVGGRAYEQYF. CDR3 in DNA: TGTGCCAGCAGCCAAGAGGTAGGCGGGAGGGCCTACGAGCAGTACTTC.

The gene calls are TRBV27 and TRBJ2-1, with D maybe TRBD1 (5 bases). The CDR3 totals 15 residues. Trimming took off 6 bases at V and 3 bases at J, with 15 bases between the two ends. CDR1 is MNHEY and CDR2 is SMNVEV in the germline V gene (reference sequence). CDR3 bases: TGTGCCAGCAGCCCCGCAGGGTTGATCTACAATGAGCAGTTCTTC. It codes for CASSPAGLIYNEQFF.

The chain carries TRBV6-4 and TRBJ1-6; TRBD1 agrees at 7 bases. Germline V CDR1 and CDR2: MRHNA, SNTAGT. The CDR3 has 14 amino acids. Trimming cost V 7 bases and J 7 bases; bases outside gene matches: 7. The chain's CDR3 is CASTLDRRNSPLHF. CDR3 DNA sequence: TGTGCCAGCACCCTGGACAGGCGCAATTCACCCCTCCACTTT.

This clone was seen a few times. DNA for the CDR3: TGTGCCAGCAGTACCCGAGGGTCCAATCAGCCCCAGCATTTT. As protein: CASSTRGSNQPQHF. The V call is TRBV27, the J call TRBJ1-5; D is undetermined. Germline CDR1 MNHEY, CDR2 SMNVEV (reference sequence). CDR3 length: 14 residues. The V end was cut by 5 bases, the J end by 3 bases, with 11 bases between.

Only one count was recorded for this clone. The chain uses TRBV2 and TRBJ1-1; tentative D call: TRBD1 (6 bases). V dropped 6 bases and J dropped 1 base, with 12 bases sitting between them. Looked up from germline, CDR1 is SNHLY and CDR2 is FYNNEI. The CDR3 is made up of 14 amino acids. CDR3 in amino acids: CASSEQGWNTEAFF. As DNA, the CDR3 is TGTGCCAGCAGCGAACAGGGATGGAACACTGAAGCTTTCTTT.

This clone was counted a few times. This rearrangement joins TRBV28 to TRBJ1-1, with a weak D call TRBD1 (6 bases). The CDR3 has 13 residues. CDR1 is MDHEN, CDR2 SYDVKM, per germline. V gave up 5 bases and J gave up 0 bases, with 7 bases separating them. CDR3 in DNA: TGTGCCAGCAGTAGGACAGTGAACACTGAAGCTTTCTTT. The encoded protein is CASSRTVNTEAFF.

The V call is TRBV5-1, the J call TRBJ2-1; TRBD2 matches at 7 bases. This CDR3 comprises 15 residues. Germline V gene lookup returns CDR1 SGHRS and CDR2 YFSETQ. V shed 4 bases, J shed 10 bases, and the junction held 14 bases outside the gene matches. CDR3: CASSRGLDQVGEQFF. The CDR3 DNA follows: TGCGCCAGCAGCCGAGGACTAGACCAAGTGGGGGAGCAGTTCTTC.

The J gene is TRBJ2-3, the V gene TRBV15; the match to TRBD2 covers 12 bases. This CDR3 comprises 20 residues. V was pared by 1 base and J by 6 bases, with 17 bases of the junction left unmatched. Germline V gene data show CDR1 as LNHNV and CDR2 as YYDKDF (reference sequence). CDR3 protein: CATSRVVSDVGLAGADTQYF. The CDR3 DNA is TGTGCCACCAGCAGAGTAGTTTCCGATGTGGGACTAGCGGGTGCGGATACGCAGTATTTT.